What follows is one TCR beta chain and its context. These data come from a study of blood T cell repertoires in COVID-19. Study summary: COVID-19 samples collected from the United States, Italy and Spain covered acute and convalescent phases.

The CDR3 has 16 residues. Germline CDR1 and CDR2: MNHEY and SVGAGI. V lost 4 bases to trimming and J lost 4 bases; unmatched junction nucleotides: 10. Clones were read by immunoSEQ multiplex PCR, and TCRdb kept only the in-frame ones, dropping some. The top ten clones hold about a sixth of a sample with approximately 50,000 clones, around 85% of them seen once. The sequenced sample was peripheral blood. The chain joins TRBV6-5 to TRBJ1-1, with TRBD1 identical over 9 bases. The sequence was obtained from a man in his 70s with active COVID-19. The CDR3 bases are TGTGCCAGCAGTTTAGGACAGGGGCTACGGGGCACTGAAGCTTTCTTT. Protein: CASSLGQGLRGTEAFF.